This T cell receptor (beta chain) was observed in a study of cytomegalovirus exposure and HLA in healthy donors. Turning to the study itself: The same platform used for the approximately 670 first-cohort repertoires was also used for the 120 validation repertoires, as a later analysis reported. Findings and caveats of the study: Using the classifier, cytomegalovirus status was reportedly diagnosed with high specificity and sensitivity. According to the study, roughly 160 TCR beta chains were cytomegalovirus-associated. Testing in vitro showed a few CMV-associated chains specific for CMV antigens.

V was pared by 3 bases and J by 6 bases, with 2 bases of the junction left unmatched. The CDR3 extends over 14 amino acids. Germline V gene data show CDR1 as SGHTA and CDR2 as FQGTGA. As for this clone: Antigen unknown.

The table came from immunoSEQ multiplex PCR; TCRdb's copy has only in-frame clones and leaves some out. The repertoire includes 120,000 or so clones, about 83% of them detected once, and 2% to 2.5% sits in the top ten. J is TRBJ2-3 and V is TRBV7-3; 11 nucleotides line up with TRBD2. This TCR derives from a woman aged 25 to 39 in good health and CMV-seronegative. Sequenced material: PBMCs. The CDR3 DNA is TGTGCCAGCAGCTTTAGCGGGGGGGCGGATACGCAGTATTTT. Translation gives CASSFSGGADTQYF.